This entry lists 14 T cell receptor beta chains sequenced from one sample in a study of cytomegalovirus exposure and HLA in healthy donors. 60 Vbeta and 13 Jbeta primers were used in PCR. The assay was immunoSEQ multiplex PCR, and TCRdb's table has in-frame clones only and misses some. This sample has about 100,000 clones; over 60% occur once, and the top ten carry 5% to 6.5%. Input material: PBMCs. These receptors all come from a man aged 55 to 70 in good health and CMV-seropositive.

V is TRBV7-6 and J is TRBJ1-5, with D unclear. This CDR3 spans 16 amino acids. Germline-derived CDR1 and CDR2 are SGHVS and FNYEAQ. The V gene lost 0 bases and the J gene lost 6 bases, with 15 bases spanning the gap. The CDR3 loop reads CASSLAGGRVRQPQHF. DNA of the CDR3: TGTGCCAGCAGCTTAGCAGGAGGGAGGGTCCGTCAGCCCCAGCATTTT.

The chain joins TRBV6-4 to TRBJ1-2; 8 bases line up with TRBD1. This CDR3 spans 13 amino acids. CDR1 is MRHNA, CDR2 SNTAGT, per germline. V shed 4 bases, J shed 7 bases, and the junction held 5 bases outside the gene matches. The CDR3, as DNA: TGTGCCAGCAGTGCCCCAGGGGGCGTTGGCTACACCTTC. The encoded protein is CASSAPGGVGYTF.

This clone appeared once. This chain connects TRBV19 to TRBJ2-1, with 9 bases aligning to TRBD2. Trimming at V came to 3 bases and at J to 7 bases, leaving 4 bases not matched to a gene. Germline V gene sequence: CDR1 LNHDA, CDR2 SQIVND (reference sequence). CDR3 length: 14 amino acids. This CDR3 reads CASSMSGGWNEQFF. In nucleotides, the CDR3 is TGTGCCAGTAGTATGAGCGGGGGGTGGAATGAGCAGTTCTTC.

The CDR3 region has the DNA TGTGCCAGCAGCTCAATGGCGGGGCCCCTCGAGCAGTACTTC. This codes for CASSSMAGPLEQYF. The chain has TRBV7-9 and TRBJ2-7; TRBD2 is a possible D gene (6 bases). The V gene's germline CDR1 is SEHNR and CDR2 FQNEAQ (reference sequence). The CDR3 covers 14 residues. Trimming took 4 bases from V and 6 from J, leaving 16 bases between them.

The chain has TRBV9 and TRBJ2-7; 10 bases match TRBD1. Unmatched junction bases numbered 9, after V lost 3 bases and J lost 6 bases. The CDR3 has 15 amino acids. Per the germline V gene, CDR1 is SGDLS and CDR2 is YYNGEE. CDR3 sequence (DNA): TGTGCCAGCAGCGCCCAGGGACAGGGGTCTGGCGAGCAGTACTTC. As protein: CASSAQGQGSGEQYF.

The CDR3 DNA follows: TGTGCCAGCAGTCCACAGGGTAGAGAGCAGTACTTC. It encodes CASSPQGREQYF. The chain is built from TRBV6-5 and TRBJ2-7, with D perhaps TRBD1 (6 bases). V was clipped by 5 bases and J by 7 bases, with 12 bases between them. CDR1 and CDR2 (germline): MNHEY, SVGAGI. This CDR3 has 12 residues.

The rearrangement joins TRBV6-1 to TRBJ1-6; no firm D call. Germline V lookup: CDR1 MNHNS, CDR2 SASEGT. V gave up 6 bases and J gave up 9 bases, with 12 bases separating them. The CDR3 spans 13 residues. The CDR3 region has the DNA TGTGCCAGCAGGGCATTGGGGAGTTCACCCCTCCACTTT. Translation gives CASRALGSSPLHF.

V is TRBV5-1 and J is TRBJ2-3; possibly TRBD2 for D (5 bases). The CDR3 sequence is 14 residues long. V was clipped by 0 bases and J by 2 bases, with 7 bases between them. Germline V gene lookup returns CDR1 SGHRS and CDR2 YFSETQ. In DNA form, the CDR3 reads TGCGCCAGCAGCTTGGGGACTCTCACAGATACGCAGTATTTT. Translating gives CASSLGTLTDTQYF.

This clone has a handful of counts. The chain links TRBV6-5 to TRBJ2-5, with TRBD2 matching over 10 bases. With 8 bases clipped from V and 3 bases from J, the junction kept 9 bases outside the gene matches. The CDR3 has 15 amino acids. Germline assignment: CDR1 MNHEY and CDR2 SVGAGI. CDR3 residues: CASAGTSAPKETQYF. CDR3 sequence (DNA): TGTGCCAGCGCCGGGACTAGCGCGCCAAAAGAGACCCAGTACTTC.

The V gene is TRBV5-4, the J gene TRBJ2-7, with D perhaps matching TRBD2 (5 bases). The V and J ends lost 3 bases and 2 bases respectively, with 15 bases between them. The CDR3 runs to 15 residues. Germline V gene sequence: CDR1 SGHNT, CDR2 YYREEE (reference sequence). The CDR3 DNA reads TGTGCCAGCAGCTCCGGGATCGTAAGTACCTACGAGCAGTACTTC. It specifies CASSSGIVSTYEQYF.

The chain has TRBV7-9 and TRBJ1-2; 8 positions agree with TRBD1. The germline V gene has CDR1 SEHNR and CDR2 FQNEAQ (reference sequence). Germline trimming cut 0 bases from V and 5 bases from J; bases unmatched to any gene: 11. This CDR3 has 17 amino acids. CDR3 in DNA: TGTGCCAGCAGCTTAGCCCCCGCAGGGGGCAATTGGTATGGCTACACCTTC. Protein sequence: CASSLAPAGGNWYGYTF.

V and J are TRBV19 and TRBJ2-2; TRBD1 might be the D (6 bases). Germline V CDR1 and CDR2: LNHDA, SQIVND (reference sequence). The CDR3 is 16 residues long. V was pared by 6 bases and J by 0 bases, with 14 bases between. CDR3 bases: TGTGCCAGTAGACAGGGCGACAGGACGAACACCGGGGAGCTGTTTTTT. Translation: CASRQGDRTNTGELFF.

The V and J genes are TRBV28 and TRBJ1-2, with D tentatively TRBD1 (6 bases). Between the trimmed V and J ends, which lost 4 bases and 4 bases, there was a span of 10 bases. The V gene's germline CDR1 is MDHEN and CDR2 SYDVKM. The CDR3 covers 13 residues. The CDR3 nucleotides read TGTGCCAGCAGTTCGGACAGTGCCTATGGCTACACCTTC. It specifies CASSSDSAYGYTF.

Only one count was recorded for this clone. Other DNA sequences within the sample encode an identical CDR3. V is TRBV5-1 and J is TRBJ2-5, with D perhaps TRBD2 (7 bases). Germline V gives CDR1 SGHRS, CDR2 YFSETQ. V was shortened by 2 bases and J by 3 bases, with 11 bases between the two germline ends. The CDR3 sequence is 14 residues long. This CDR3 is CASSLGGGEETQYF. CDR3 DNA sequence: TGCGCCAGCAGCTTAGGAGGGGGGGAAGAGACCCAGTACTTC.